The sequence of this T cell receptor beta chain was determined in a study of a mutant IDH1 vaccine in newly diagnosed glioma. Study information: The first vaccination came 4-6 weeks after radiotherapy alone, or with temozolomide cycles. The earlier regimen, radiotherapy, temozolomide, or both, was most often both. It was at week 35 that visit V12 occurred, and at week 47 that visit V13 did.

Germline V lookup: CDR1 SGHNT, CDR2 YYREEE (reference sequence). The CDR3 runs to 14 residues. V dropped 2 bases and J dropped 7; count of bases not matched to a gene: 6. Using immunoSEQ multiplex PCR, the repertoire was profiled, and TCRdb retains in-frame clones only, with some absent. Among about 35,000 clones listed, around 87% were seen once. Described time point: week 47, end of study. Each dose delivered 300 ug of mutant IDH1 20-mer peptide subcutaneously with imiquimod. As concerns this clone: Its antigen remains unidentified.

J is TRBJ1-2 and V is TRBV5-4, with 9 bases aligning to TRBD1. This clonotype originated in a woman younger than 45 with glioma. The sequences come from PBMCs, collected from a glioma patient whose treatment included an IDH1 peptide vaccine. CDR3 sequence: CASSFPGQGRGYTF. CDR3 nucleotides: TGTGCCAGCAGCTTTCCGGGACAGGGTCGTGGCTACACCTTC.